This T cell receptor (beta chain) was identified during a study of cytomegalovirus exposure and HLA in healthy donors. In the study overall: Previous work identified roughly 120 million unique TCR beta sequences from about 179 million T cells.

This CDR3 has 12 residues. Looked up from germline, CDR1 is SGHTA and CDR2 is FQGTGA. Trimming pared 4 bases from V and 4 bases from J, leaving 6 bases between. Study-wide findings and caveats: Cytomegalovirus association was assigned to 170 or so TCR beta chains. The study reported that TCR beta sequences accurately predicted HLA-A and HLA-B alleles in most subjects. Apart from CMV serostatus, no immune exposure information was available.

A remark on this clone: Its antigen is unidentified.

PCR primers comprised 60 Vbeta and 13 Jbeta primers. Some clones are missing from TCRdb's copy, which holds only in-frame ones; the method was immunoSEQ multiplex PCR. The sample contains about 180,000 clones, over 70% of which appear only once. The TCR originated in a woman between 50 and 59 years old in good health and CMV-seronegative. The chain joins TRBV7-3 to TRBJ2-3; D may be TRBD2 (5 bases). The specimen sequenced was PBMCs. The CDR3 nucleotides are TGTGCCAGCAGCTCGGGATCAGATACGCAGTATTTT. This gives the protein CASSSGSDTQYF.